The next 21 T cell receptor beta chains were all read from a single sample in a study of blood T cell repertoires in COVID-19. Clones were read by immunoSEQ multiplex PCR, and TCRdb kept only the in-frame ones, dropping some. The sample consists of roughly 120,000 clones, about 90% of them appearing once. The specimen sequenced was peripheral blood. The source is a woman in her 50s with active or convalescent COVID-19.

CDR3 nucleotides: TGCAGCGTTGAAGACGAAAACGGCAGGGGGCTCGGAAACACCATATATTTT. It codes for CSVEDENGRGLGNTIYF. This chain links TRBV29-1 with TRBJ1-3, with 8 nucleotides matching TRBD1. CDR3 length: 17 amino acids. The germline CDR1 and CDR2 sequences are SQVTM and ANQGSEA. The V gene end was trimmed by 0 bases and the J gene end by 4 bases; junction bases not matched to a gene: 11.

Only a few counts were recorded for this clone. The V and J genes are TRBV7-6 and TRBJ1-1; D may be TRBD1 (6 bases). Looked up from germline, CDR1 is SGHVS and CDR2 is FNYEAQ. The CDR3 is made up of 14 amino acids. Deletions cut 4 bases from V and 5 bases from J, with 14 bases between. Written as DNA, the CDR3 is TGTGCCAGCAGCTCGTTAGGGGGTGGGACTGAAGCTTTCTTT. This codes for CASSSLGGGTEAFF.

The rearrangement joins TRBV9 to TRBJ2-2; 7 nucleotides agree with TRBD1. The CDR3 contains 17 residues. Germline CDR1 is SGDLS and CDR2 is YYNGEE. V was clipped by 0 bases and J by 1 base; unmatched bases: 6. CDR3 DNA sequence: TGTGCCAGCAGCGTAGCCAAGGGGGCAATGAACACCGGGGAGCTGTTTTTT. Amino acids: CASSVAKGAMNTGELFF.

This rearrangement joins TRBV18 to TRBJ1-4; D gene uncertain. Germline CDR1 reads KGHSH; CDR2 reads LQKENI. The V end lost 2 bases, the J end lost 7 bases, and 8 bases lay between the germline ends. This CDR3 is 13 amino acids long. CDR3 residues: CASSPILSEKLFF. DNA of the CDR3: TGTGCCAGCTCACCAATCCTCAGTGAAAAACTGTTTTTT.

V gene TRBV14 combines with J gene TRBJ2-7, with 9 bases fitting TRBD1. Germline trimming cut 4 bases from V and 7 bases from J; bases unmatched to any gene: 11. This CDR3 contains 15 residues. Germline V gives CDR1 SGHDN, CDR2 FVKESK. The CDR3 region is CASSPTTGGLREQYF. In DNA, the CDR3 is TGTGCCAGCAGCCCCACTACAGGGGGCCTTCGAGAGCAGTACTTC.

This sequence joins TRBV15 and TRBJ2-1; D is unresolved. V gave up 0 bases and J gave up 0 bases, with 6 bases separating them. Per germline, CDR1 LNHNV and CDR2 YYDKDF (reference sequence). This CDR3 is built from 15 residues. Written as DNA, the CDR3 is TGTGCCACCAGCAGAGATGGAGCCTCCTACAATGAGCAGTTCTTC. Translated: CATSRDGASYNEQFF.

A remark on this clone: Other DNA sequences in this sample translate to the same CDR3. The chain is built from TRBV7-2 and TRBJ2-3; tentatively, D is TRBD1 (5 bases). Germline lookup yields CDR1 SGHTA and CDR2 FQGNSA. This CDR3 comprises 15 residues. V lost 2 bases, J lost 4 bases, and 13 bases lay in between. The CDR3 loop reads CASSLMGQGADTQYF. The CDR3 DNA sequence: TGTGCCAGCAGCTTAATGGGGCAGGGCGCAGATACGCAGTATTTT. Filled out from reference TRBV7-2 and TRBJ2-3, the complete variable domain reads GAGVSQSPSNKVTEKGKDVELRCDPISGHTALYWYRQSLGQGLEFLIYFQGNSAPDKSGLPSDRFSAERTGGSVSTLTIQRTQQEDSAVYLCASSLMGQGADTQYFGPGTRLTVL.

The chain couples TRBV9 to TRBJ2-3, with 13 positions matching TRBD2. Germline lookup yields CDR1 SGDLS and CDR2 YYNGEE. This CDR3 is 19 amino acids long. The V and J ends lost 0 bases and 5 bases, in that order; junction bases with no gene match: 12. The CDR3 reads CASSVVPAGLAGLEDTQYF. Here the CDR3 DNA reads TGTGCCAGCAGCGTAGTCCCGGCGGGACTAGCGGGATTGGAAGATACGCAGTATTTT. Full variable domain (remainder filled in from reference TRBV9 and TRBJ2-3): DSGVTQTPKHLITATGQRVTLRCSPRSGDLSVYWYQQSLDQGLQFLIQYYNGEERAKGNILERFSAQQFPDLHSELNLSSLELGDSALYFCASSVVPAGLAGLEDTQYFGPGTRLTVL.

The rearrangement links TRBV7-8 to TRBJ2-2, with TRBD2 identical over 10 bases. The CDR3 contains 16 residues. The trim removed 1 base at V and 5 bases at J, leaving 4 bases unmatched. CDR1 and CDR2 from the germline V gene are SGHVS and FQNEAQ. This CDR3 is CASSLVTSGVTGELFF. The CDR3 DNA is TGTGCCAGCAGCTTAGTCACTAGCGGGGTTACCGGGGAGCTGTTTTTT.

This chain uses TRBV27 with TRBJ2-7, with 13 positions matching TRBD2. The CDR3 loop spans 15 amino acids. Germline V gene lookup returns CDR1 MNHEY and CDR2 SMNVEV (reference sequence). J gave up 3 bases and V 5 bases, and 4 bases lay outside the gene matches. In nucleotides, the CDR3 is TGTGCCAGCAGTCCTCGGACTAGCGGGAGCTACGAGCAGTACTTC. This codes for CASSPRTSGSYEQYF.

This rearrangement joins TRBV18 to TRBJ1-1; D is ambiguous. This CDR3 spans 13 amino acids. Per germline, CDR1 KGHSH and CDR2 LQKENI. Trimming pared 4 bases from V and 3 bases from J, leaving 9 bases between. DNA of the CDR3: TGTGCCAGCTCACGGGCCCAGGACACTGAAGCTTTCTTT. Its translation is CASSRAQDTEAFF.

The chain uses TRBV14 and TRBJ2-7, with a tentative D call TRBD2 (6 bases). CDR3 length equals 15 residues. V was pared by 4 bases and J by 0 bases, with 13 bases between. Germline V gives CDR1 SGHDN, CDR2 FVKESK. DNA of the CDR3: TGTGCCAGCAGCCTCCTAGGAGCGGGCTCCTACGAGCAGTACTTC. Translation gives CASSLLGAGSYEQYF. Together with reference TRBV14 and TRBJ2-7, the CDR3 gives the full variable domain: EAGVTQFPSHSVIEKGQTVTLRCDPISGHDNLYWYRRVMGKEIKFLLHFVKESKQDESGMPNNRFLAERTGGTYSTLKVQPAELEDSGVYFCASSLLGAGSYEQYFGPGTRLTVT.

J is TRBJ2-2 and V is TRBV7-3; a weak D match, TRBD2 (5 bases). V was clipped by 1 base and J by 0 bases, with 12 bases between them. CDR3 length: 17 amino acids. Germline loops: CDR1 SGHTA, CDR2 FQGTGA. Here the CDR3 DNA reads TGTGCCAGCAGCTTAAGCTCTTGGGAGACGAACACCGGGGAGCTGTTTTTT. This encodes CASSLSSWETNTGELFF.

V is TRBV6-6 and J is TRBJ2-1; 9 positions match TRBD1. The CDR3 spans 14 residues. Germline V gene lookup returns CDR1 MNHNY and CDR2 SVGAGI (reference sequence). The V segment lost 6 bases and the J segment 3 bases; nucleotides outside the gene matches: 3. This chain's CDR3 is CASSPGQGYNEQFF. The CDR3 region has the DNA TGTGCCAGCAGCCCGGGACAGGGCTACAATGAGCAGTTCTTC.

The V and J genes are TRBV19 and TRBJ2-6, with D maybe TRBD1 (6 bases). V gave up 3 bases and J gave up 1 base, with 13 bases separating them. Per germline, CDR1 LNHDA and CDR2 SQIVND (reference sequence). CDR3 length: 17 amino acids. The CDR3: CASSMGQAQSGANVLTF. The CDR3, as DNA: TGTGCCAGTAGTATGGGACAAGCCCAATCTGGGGCCAACGTCCTGACTTTC.

The chain links TRBV7-2 to TRBJ1-2; D is possibly TRBD1 (5 bases). Germline V gene sequence: CDR1 SGHTA, CDR2 FQGNSA. V shed 0 bases and J shed 4 bases, with 12 bases lying between them. This CDR3 has 15 residues. CDR3 protein: CASSLAPGVGYGYTF. CDR3 nucleotide sequence: TGTGCCAGCAGCTTAGCTCCGGGGGTCGGCTATGGCTACACCTTC.

The chain combines TRBV5-1 with TRBJ2-7; 7 bases align to TRBD1. V trimming: 4 bases; J trimming: 4 bases; junction bases outside the gene matches: 5. The CDR3 runs 13 residues. Germline V gives CDR1 SGHRS, CDR2 YFSETQ. The CDR3 sequence is CASSTGTAYEQYF. DNA of the CDR3: TGCGCCAGCAGCACGGGGACAGCTTACGAGCAGTACTTC. Using reference TRBV5-1 and TRBJ2-7 for the parts outside the CDR3, the full variable domain is KAGVTQTPRYLIKTRGQQVTLSCSPISGHRSVSWYQQTPGQGLQFLFEYFSETQRNKGNFPGRFSGRQFSNSRSEMNVSTLELGDSALYLCASSTGTAYEQYFGPGTRLTVT.

V and J are TRBV23-1 and TRBJ2-1, with TRBD2 matching over 16 bases. TRBV23-1 is sorted into the ORF group, with uncertain function. The CDR3 totals 20 residues. V lost 4 bases, J lost 4 bases, and 13 bases stayed unmatched. In DNA, the CDR3 is TGCGCCAGCAGTCGCTCCGGGACTAGCGGGAGGGAGGATCCATACAATGAGCAGTTCTTC. Amino acids: CASSRSGTSGREDPYNEQFF.

The J gene is TRBJ2-7, the V gene TRBV3-1 (or the pseudogene TRBV3-2); D gene ambiguous. This CDR3 is built from 14 residues. Per the germline V gene, CDR1 is LGHDT and CDR2 is YNNKEL (reference sequence). The V gene lost 2 bases and the J gene lost 0 bases, with 8 bases spanning the gap. The CDR3 here is CASSQPTLSYEQYF. CDR3 sequence (DNA): TGTGCCAGCAGCCAACCGACACTCTCCTACGAGCAGTACTTC.

This clone appeared a single time. The rearrangement links TRBV4-2 to TRBJ1-3; D call uncertain. This CDR3 is 16 amino acids long. With 0 bases removed from V and 3 bases from J, the gap between germline ends came to 12 bases. The germline V gene has CDR1 LGHNA and CDR2 YNFKEQ. CDR3 residues: CASSQDPAAYGNTIYF. CDR3 nucleotides: TGTGCCAGCAGCCAAGATCCGGCGGCATATGGAAACACCATATATTTT.

The V call is TRBV10-3, the J call TRBJ1-2; D is uncertain. V dropped 2 bases and J dropped 0 bases, with 10 bases sitting between them. Per the germline V gene, CDR1 is ENHRY and CDR2 is SYGVKD. CDR3 size: 15 residues. The CDR3 spells CAISEVGRANYGYTF. CDR3 in DNA: TGTGCCATCAGTGAGGTCGGGAGAGCTAACTATGGCTACACCTTC.